This TCR beta chain comes out of a study of control samples from healthy donors and cancer patients. Using immunoSEQ multiplex PCR, the repertoire was profiled, and TCRdb retains in-frame clones only, with some absent. The table includes about 95,000 clones, about nine tenths detected once. Trimming stripped 5 bases from V and 10 bases from J, with 18 bases between. The germline CDR1 and CDR2 sequences are SEHNR and FQNEAQ (reference sequence). This CDR3 region has 15 residues. This clonotype originated in a woman aged 30 to 39 in good health. The sequencing input was blood. This sequence joins TRBV7-9 and TRBJ1-6; D gene unclear. The CDR3 spells CASSPQAERRSPLHF. The CDR3 DNA sequence: TGTGCCAGCAGCCCCCAGGCGGAGAGAAGGTCACCCCTCCACTTT.